One sample yielded the 4 T cell receptor beta chains listed below, sequenced in a study of cytomegalovirus exposure and HLA in healthy donors. 60 Vbeta and 13 Jbeta primers were used in PCR. The repertoire was sequenced with immunoSEQ multiplex PCR; TCRdb's copy has only in-frame clones and lacks some. The table includes over 95,000 clones, approximately 71% detected once. Material: PBMCs. Receptors originate from a female donor in good health and CMV-seronegative.

Only one count was recorded for this clone. CDR3 DNA: TGTGCCGTCGCAGGGGTGGGTCAGCCCCAGCATTTT. Protein product: CAVAGVGQPQHF. The V gene is TRBV6-1, the J gene TRBJ1-5, with a possible D match to TRBD1 (6 bases). Looked up from germline, CDR1 is MNHNS and CDR2 is SASEGT. The CDR3 has 12 residues. The V end was cut by 11 bases, the J end by 6 bases, with 14 bases between.

The chain combines TRBV6-5 with TRBJ1-2; TRBD1 might be the D (6 bases). Trimming removed 2 bases from V and 2 bases from J, with 12 bases in between. The CDR3 runs 15 residues. CDR1 and CDR2 (germline): MNHEY, SVGAGI. In DNA, the CDR3 is TGTGCCAGCAGTTACGAGGGTGGGGGCAACTATGGCTACACCTTC. Translated: CASSYEGGGNYGYTF.

The chain joins TRBV15 to TRBJ2-2; unclear D gene. Germline-derived CDR1 and CDR2 are LNHNV and YYDKDF (reference sequence). The CDR3 is made up of 14 amino acids. Trimming took 0 bases from V and 6 from J, leaving 8 bases between them. The CDR3 DNA sequence: TGTGCCACCAGCAGAGATAGATTGGCCGGGGAGCTGTTTTTT. Its protein is CATSRDRLAGELFF.

The chain joins TRBV27 to TRBJ2-1, with TRBD2 matching over 7 bases. The CDR3 loop spans 17 amino acids. CDR1 is MNHEY, CDR2 SMNVEV, per germline (reference sequence). Trimming took 3 bases from V and 0 from J; bases not matched to a gene: 8. The CDR3 protein is CASSLPSSGLSYNEQFF. In nucleotides, the CDR3 is TGTGCCAGCAGTTTGCCCTCTAGCGGCCTCTCCTACAATGAGCAGTTCTTC.